The present T cell receptor (beta chain) was sequenced within a study of CD8 T cells in Susac syndrome. Study outcomes and limitations: Only a relatively small number of individuals were included in the TCR sequencing and HLA analysis.

As to this clonotype: Its target is unknown.

Germline-derived CDR1 and CDR2 are SGHDT and YYEEEE. The CDR3 sequence is 16 residues long. V was shortened by 4 bases and J by 4 bases, with 17 bases between the two germline ends. RNA amounts of roughly 0.5 to 1 ug underwent reverse transcription with random hexamers. One entry per CDR3 protein results from TCRdb running MiXCR on the immunoSEQ multiplex PCR reads. The sample has around 300,000 distinct CDR3 sequences, roughly 85% seen once. The sequencing input was CD8+ T cells from PBMCs. The TCR comes from a human donor with multiple sclerosis. V is TRBV5-6 and J is TRBJ2-2; TRBD2 is a possible D gene (5 bases). CDR3 bases: TGTGCCAGCAGCCCCCCTGATAGAGGGATCACCGGGGAGCTGTTTTTT. It translates to CASSPPDRGITGELFF.